Shown below are 16 T cell receptor beta chains from a single sample sequenced in a study of blood T cells in healthy people across ages. A second PCR, run for about 7 to 11 cycles, used a sample-barcoded 5' primer plus a J-beta primer mix. TCRdb passed the 5' RACE reads through MiXCR, listing each CDR3 protein once. The sample includes roughly 1.4 million distinct CDR3 sequences, 59% of them seen just once. The sample taken for sequencing was blood. The receptors derive from a man aged 18 to 29 in good health.

The chain couples TRBV12-5 to TRBJ2-4; possible D gene TRBD2, 6 bases. The germline gives CDR1 LGHNT, CDR2 FRNRAP. Trimming left V 3 bases short and J 8 bases short, with 17 bases between. The length of the CDR3 is 15 residues. The CDR3 coding sequence is TGTGCTAGTGGTTTTCATAGCGGTTCTGCTCACATTCAGTACTTC. It encodes CASGFHSGSAHIQYF.

The rearrangement uses TRBV7-6 and TRBJ2-7; D may be TRBD1 or TRBD2 (5 bases each). The V and J ends lost 5 bases and 5 bases respectively, with 13 bases between them. The germline V gene has CDR1 SGHVS and CDR2 FNYEAQ. The CDR3 covers 13 residues. CDR3 bases: TGTGCCAGCAGCGTTACCAGGGACCACGAGCAGTACTTC. Protein: CASSVTRDHEQYF.

The CDR3 loop is CASSGSGGAIEEQYF. Here the CDR3 DNA reads TGTGCCAGCAGTGGTAGCGGGGGGGCGATCGAGGAGCAGTACTTC. The chain carries TRBV6-1 and TRBJ2-4; 11 bases fit TRBD2. V dropped 4 bases and J dropped 13; count of bases not matched to a gene: 12. Germline V CDR1 and CDR2: MNHNS, SASEGT. This CDR3 is built from 15 residues.

This chain links TRBV5-1 with TRBJ2-3, with 10 bases matching TRBD2. After removal of 7 bases from V and 4 bases from J, the junction contained 9 bases not matched to a gene. From germline, CDR1 is SGHRS and CDR2 YFSETQ. The CDR3 is 15 amino acids. The CDR3 spells CASRMGLAGADTQYF. The CDR3 DNA is TGCGCCAGCCGGATGGGGCTAGCGGGAGCAGATACGCAGTATTTT.

The chain uses TRBV27 and TRBJ2-3; 12 nucleotides line up with TRBD2. Trimming took 4 bases from V and 1 from J; bases not matched to a gene: 9. The CDR3 has 18 residues. In germline, CDR1 is MNHEY, CDR2 SMNVEV (reference sequence). CDR3 bases: TGTGCCAGCAGTTCCGGAGAACTAGCGGGGGGTCGCACAGATACGCAGTATTTT. Translating it yields CASSSGELAGGRTDTQYF.

In its sample, this clonotype was seen a few times. The chain has TRBV6-5 and TRBJ2-3; D is uncertain. This CDR3 comprises 15 residues. V was clipped by 0 bases and J by 0 bases, with 7 bases between them. The V gene's germline CDR1 is MNHEY and CDR2 SVGAGI. The DNA for the CDR3 is TGTGCCAGCAGTTACTCCGTCACTAGCACAGATACGCAGTATTTT. This encodes CASSYSVTSTDTQYF.

This clonotype was seen more than once but under ten times. V and J are TRBV20-1 and TRBJ2-7; D unresolved. The V gene's germline CDR1 is DFQATT and CDR2 SNEGSKA (reference sequence). The CDR3 extends over 13 amino acids. The germline V and J ends were trimmed by 6 bases and 3 bases, with 15 bases remaining between them. The CDR3 DNA sequence: TGCAGTGCCCACACCCCACAACACTACGAGCAGTACTTC. Amino acid sequence: CSAHTPQHYEQYF.

V usage is TRBV20-1 and J usage is TRBJ1-6, with D possibly matching TRBD1 (5 bases). The CDR3 is 13 amino acids. Germline-derived CDR1 and CDR2 are DFQATT and SNEGSKA (reference sequence). Trimming took off 3 bases at V and 8 bases at J, with 11 bases between the two ends. This CDR3 reads CSARAGRHSPLHF. CDR3 nucleotides: TGCAGTGCTAGGGCAGGGAGGCATTCACCCCTCCACTTT.

In regard to this clonotype: Sequence at one end of the junction differs from germline and may be a read error. CDR3 nucleotide sequence: TGTGCCAGCAGTTCTATCCTTTTGGGGGGCTACGCCTTC. It specifies CASSSILLGGYAF. The V gene is TRBV6-1, the J gene TRBJ1-2; a possible D gene is TRBD1 (6 bases). The CDR3 runs to 13 residues. CDR1 is MNHNS and CDR2 is SASEGT in the germline V gene.

This chain links TRBV3-1 with TRBJ1-4, with D tentatively TRBD1 (5 bases). With 0 bases removed from V and 10 bases from J, the gap between germline ends came to 12 bases. Germline CDR1 and CDR2: LGHDT and YNNKEL (reference sequence). CDR3 length: 14 residues. The CDR3 region has the DNA TGTGCCAGCAGCCAAGATCCCCGGAGGGGAAAACTGTTTTTT. It is translated as CASSQDPRRGKLFF. Together with reference TRBV3-1 and TRBJ1-4, the CDR3 gives the full variable domain: DTAVSQTPKYLVTQMGNDKSIKCEQNLGHDTMYWYKQDSKKFLKIMFSYNNKELIINETVPNRFSPKSPDKAHLNLHINSLELGDSAVYFCASSQDPRRGKLFFGSGTQLSVL.

The chain carries TRBV10-3 and TRBJ2-6; 10 bases agree with TRBD1. The CDR3 covers 17 residues. In germline, CDR1 is ENHRY, CDR2 SYGVKD. Germline trimming cut 10 bases from V and 4 bases from J; bases unmatched to any gene: 13. DNA of the CDR3: TGTGCCACAAAAAGCCGGACAGGGGGATCAGGGGCCAACGTCCTGACTTTC. This translates into CATKSRTGGSGANVLTF.

This chain joins TRBV6-2 or TRBV6-3 and TRBJ2-1; TRBD2 is a possible D gene (6 bases). V was clipped by 4 bases and J by 2 bases, with 9 bases between them. The CDR3 runs to 14 residues. CDR1 MNHEY and CDR2 SVGEGT come from the germline V gene. The CDR3 sequence: CASSSEGTYNEQFF. DNA for the CDR3: TGTGCCAGCAGTTCGGAGGGGACCTACAATGAGCAGTTCTTC.

This clonotype was observed a handful of times. The V call is TRBV3-1, the J call TRBJ2-1; D possibly corresponds to TRBD2 (5 bases). V dropped 3 bases and J dropped 6 bases, with 12 bases sitting between them. Germline CDR1 and CDR2: LGHDT and YNNKEL (reference sequence). CDR3 length equals 14 residues. CDR3 protein: CASSQETTTNEQFF. In DNA form, the CDR3 reads TGTGCCAGCAGCCAGGAGACTACGACCAATGAGCAGTTCTTC.

The chain uses TRBV4-1 and TRBJ2-1, with D possibly TRBD2 on 6 matching bases. Deletions cut 1 base from V and 8 bases from J, with 18 bases between. Germline-derived CDR1 and CDR2 are MGHRA and YSYEKL. The CDR3 extends over 16 amino acids. CDR3 in amino acids: CASSQAHAGLRYEQFF. CDR3 nucleotide sequence: TGCGCCAGCAGCCAAGCGCATGCGGGGTTGAGGTATGAGCAGTTCTTC.

The chain is built from TRBV7-9 and TRBJ2-3; D is uncertain. Germline CDR1 reads SEHNR; CDR2 reads FQNEAQ (reference sequence). There are 16 residues in the CDR3. The ends were cut back, 5 bases at V and 0 bases at J, with 15 bases in the middle. The CDR3 nucleotides are TGTGCCAGCAGCACCATCCGAGAGTCTAGCACAGATACGCAGTATTTT. The encoded protein is CASSTIRESSTDTQYF. The complete variable domain, with remaining parts taken from reference TRBV7-9 and TRBJ2-3, reads DTGVSQNPRHKITKRGQNVTFRCDPISEHNRLYWYRQTLGQGPEFLTYFQNEAQLEKSRLLSDRFSAERPKGSFSTLEIQRTEQGDSAMYLCASSTIRESSTDTQYFGPGTRLTVL.

The rearrangement joins TRBV21-1 to TRBJ2-3; TRBD2 reflects the table's D call only, with no check against the DNA. TRBV21-1 is marked as a pseudogene. The CDR3 covers 16 residues. The CDR3 DNA is TGTGCCAGCAGCAAAAGACTAGCGGGTCCTGAAGGGACGCAGTATTTT. Protein sequence: CASSKRLAGPEGTQYF.